The clone carrying this TCR beta chain occurred a few times. The antigen is not known. The data originate from a study of cytomegalovirus exposure and HLA in healthy donors. The protocol was immunoSEQ multiplex PCR, while the TCRdb copy is restricted to in-frame clones and leaves out a portion. The table shows around 220,000 clones, with around 80% occurring only once. Study-level findings and limits: The authors listed roughly 150 TCR beta chains as cytomegalovirus-associated. Most observed TCR sequences were rare, whereas some public TCRs were detected in many donors.

The TCR sequence derives from a woman under 40 in good health and CMV-seropositive. Sequencing used PBMCs.

Here the CDR3 reads CSGGLAGNEQFF. CDR3 DNA sequence: TGCAGCGGGGGACTAGCGGGCAATGAGCAGTTCTTC. The V and J genes are TRBV29-1 and TRBJ2-1; 12 bases fit TRBD2. Per germline, CDR1 SQVTM and CDR2 ANQGSEA. The CDR3 totals 12 residues. The V and J ends lost 7 bases and 6 bases, in that order; junction bases with no gene match: 1.